The T cell receptor (beta chain) under discussion was sequenced for a study of shared clonotypes between healthy human individuals. Whole-study context: Researchers assigned three CD4 naive, three CD4 memory, two CD8 naive and one CD8 memory plate to each donor. Study-wide results and limits: What rarefaction showed was incomplete sorted-subset sequencing despite large depth.

CD4+ cells yielded CD45RA+ naive and CD45RA-negative memory subsets. Deep-level assay runs were performed. TCRdb's table, derived via immunoSEQ multiplex PCR, lists solely in-frame clones and lacks some. The sample holds about 2.3 million clones, just over 90% seen once. This CDR3 has 17 residues. Germline assignment: CDR1 LNHDA and CDR2 SQIVND (reference sequence). The ends were cut back, 1 base at V and 2 bases at J, with 16 bases in the middle. As for this clone: What it binds is unknown.

Sequenced: naive CD4+ T cells from PBMCs. The subset was: CD45RA+ positively selected. The receptor's source is a man aged 18 to 35 in good health. Some clones in this sample may be carry-over from other donors' samples. The chain carries TRBV19 and TRBJ2-3; unclear D gene. CDR3 bases: TGTGCCAGTAGTATAGGGGTCCTGGGCACAGACACAGATACGCAGTATTTT. Amino acid sequence: CASSIGVLGTDTDTQYF.